Described below is a single T cell receptor beta chain sequence and its context. Antigen: not known. CDR1 and CDR2 from the germline V gene are MRHNA and SNTAGT. CDR3 length equals 18 residues. V was clipped by 6 bases and J by 5 bases, with 28 bases between them. The data were obtained in a study of cytomegalovirus exposure and HLA in healthy donors. Broader study findings: Cytomegalovirus-associated TCR beta chains were listed, numbering under 200. Whilst most TCR sequences proved rare, a subset of public TCRs occurred across many donors.

Measured with immunoSEQ multiplex PCR; TCRdb has only the in-frame clones, and not every one. The sample carries around 220,000 clones, roughly 84% recorded once. The donors were part of the validation cohort, which consisted of about 130 subjects and was separate from the first cohort of under 850 subjects. J is TRBJ1-2 and V is TRBV6-4; a possible D gene is TRBD1 (6 bases). The sequenced sample consisted of PBMCs. The source is a woman aged 30 to 39 in good health and CMV-seropositive. The CDR3 DNA is TGTGCCAGCAGCACACCGGGACACGTTTTAATTAGTTGGTATGGCTACACCTTC. As protein: CASSTPGHVLISWYGYTF.